Listed below are T cell receptor beta chains from one sample, sequenced in a study of T-cell memory formation after mild COVID-19. TCRdb independently ran MiXCR on the 5' RACE reads; one entry per CDR3 protein. In the table there are approximately 390,000 distinct CDR3 sequences, about 15% of which are singletons. The specimen was PBMCs or a T cell subset sorted from them (not recorded which). These receptors were obtained from a young man who had mild COVID-19 (a few samples of this study predate the infection). Cell type and time point are not known. CDR3s include the opening cysteine and the closing phenylalanine or tryptophan. Fields, in order: CDR3 DNA, CDR3 protein, V gene, clone size, J gene, D gene. The D gene is left open where the match is weak. Clone size is not always given. Where it is, it says once, few, many or a class for expanded clones.

TGCGCCAGCACTGAAGGGCCCGGCAGGACTGAAGCTTTCTTT	CASTEGPGRTEAFF	TRBV10-2	few	TRBJ1-1	.
TGTGCCAGCACCGGAAATGGTCATAGCACAGATACGCAGTATTTT	CASTGNGHSTDTQYF	TRBV7-3	few	TRBJ2-3	.
TGTGCCAGCAGCTTGGGGCGCACAGATACGCAGTATTTT	CASSLGRTDTQYF	TRBV7-8	many	TRBJ2-3	.
TGCGCCAGCAGCTTGACTAGCGGGATCTACGAGCAGTACTTC	CASSLTSGIYEQYF	TRBV5-1	few	TRBJ2-7	TRBD2
TGTGCCGGAGGGATGGGCGATTCACCCCTCCACTTT	CAGGMGDSPLHF	TRBV2	.	TRBJ1-6	.
TGTGCCAGCATCCTTGGGGGGAAGGGGACCCAGTACTTC	CASILGGKGTQYF	TRBV6-1	.	TRBJ2-5	.
TGCGCCAGCAGCCACCTCACCGGGGAGCTGTTTTTT	CASSHLTGELFF	TRBV4-3	many	TRBJ2-2	.
TGTGCCAGCAGCGCTCAGGGGAACGGCTACACCTTC	CASSAQGNGYTF	TRBV2	.	TRBJ1-2	.
TGTGCCAGCAGCCACCTGGGGACAGGACTATACAATGAGCAGTTCTTC	CASSHLGTGLYNEQFF	TRBV3-1	many	TRBJ2-1	TRBD1
TGTGCCAGCAGCCAAGGGATGTGGAGCGGCTACACCTTC	CASSQGMWSGYTF	TRBV3-1	few	TRBJ1-2	.
TGTGCCACCAGCGCAGGGATGAACACCGGGGAGCTGTTTTTT	CATSAGMNTGELFF	TRBV24-1	.	TRBJ2-2	.
TGCAGTGCTAGGGGGGCGGCCACAGATACGCAGTATTTT	CSARGAATDTQYF	TRBV20-1	.	TRBJ2-3	.
TGTGCCAGCAGCTCAATTCTAGCGGGGGGCACAGATACGCAGTATTTT	CASSSILAGGTDTQYF	TRBV7-2	few	TRBJ2-3	TRBD2
TGCAGTGCTGGAGGCCGACAGGGGGCCTATGGCTACACCTTC	CSAGGRQGAYGYTF	TRBV20-1	.	TRBJ1-2	TRBD1
TGTGCCAGCAGTTCCCACGCGGGCAATCAGCCCCAGCATTTT	CASSSHAGNQPQHF	TRBV12-3/TRBV12-4	many	TRBJ1-5	.
TGTGCCAGCAGCTTGAATTCCAGGGATAATGAGCAGTTCTTC	CASSLNSRDNEQFF	TRBV5-8	few	TRBJ2-1	.
TGCAGTGCTGTTACTTCCGGAAGTAAGACCCAGTACTTC	CSAVTSGSKTQYF	TRBV20-1	.	TRBJ2-5	.
TGTGCCAGCAGCTCGGGGAGCACAGATACGCAGTATTTT	CASSSGSTDTQYF	TRBV7-2	many	TRBJ2-3	.
TGTGCCAGCAGCTTATATGCCGGAAGCTCCTACAATGAGCAGTTCTTC	CASSLYAGSSYNEQFF	TRBV7-2	.	TRBJ2-1	.
TGTGCCAGCAGCTTGTTTCGACAGGGTGGGGAGACCCAGTACTTC	CASSLFRQGGETQYF	TRBV5-5	.	TRBJ2-5	TRBD1
TGTGCCAGCAGTGAAGGGGCGGGCACTGAAGCTTTCTTT	CASSEGAGTEAFF	TRBV2	.	TRBJ1-1	.
TGTGCCAGCAGACAAAAGGGATGGGCGAACTATGGCTACACCTTC	CASRQKGWANYGYTF	TRBV12-3/TRBV12-4	.	TRBJ1-2	.
TGTGCCAGCAGCCCTGGTCCCGGCTACACCTTC	CASSPGPGYTF	TRBV7-2	many	TRBJ1-2	.
TGTGCCATCAGTGCGCAGATCACCAGGGGAGCCAAAAACATTCAGTACTTC	CAISAQITRGAKNIQYF	TRBV10-3	.	TRBJ2-4	.
TGTGCCAGCAGTTGGACGCCTTCTGGAAACACCATATATTTT	CASSWTPSGNTIYF	TRBV12-3/TRBV12-4	few	TRBJ1-3	.
TGCAGTGCTAGGGGACTAGCGGGGGCCAGGGAAACCGGGGAGCTGTTTTTT	CSARGLAGARETGELFF	TRBV20-1	few	TRBJ2-2	TRBD2
TGCGCCAGCAGCTCCCAACCCCCGGGACTAGAGCGCAATGAGCAGTTCTTC	CASSSQPPGLERNEQFF	TRBV5-1	.	TRBJ2-1	TRBD2
TGTGCCTGGAGCCGCCCGAACACTGAAGCTTTCTTT	CAWSRPNTEAFF	TRBV30	.	TRBJ1-1	.
TGTGCCAGCAGCGTGTCCTCAGGGGGGCGGGGCACAGATACGCAGTATTTT	CASSVSSGGRGTDTQYF	TRBV9	few	TRBJ2-3	.
TGTGCTAGTGGTTTGGTACTGGAGACGAGGGCTCGCAATGAGCAGTTCTTC	CASGLVLETRARNEQFF	TRBV12-5	few	TRBJ2-1	.
TGTGCCAGCAGTGGACAGGTGGACTATGGCTACACCTTC	CASSGQVDYGYTF	TRBV2	few	TRBJ1-2	.
TGCGCCAGATACGTAGACAGGGATTATGGCTACACCTTC	CARYVDRDYGYTF	TRBV4-3	.	TRBJ1-2	TRBD1
TGTGCCAGCAGTTCAGACCTGGGACAGGGATATGGCTACACCTTC	CASSSDLGQGYGYTF	TRBV12-3/TRBV12-4	.	TRBJ1-2	TRBD1
TGTGCCAGCAGCATCCAGGGGGGTGAAAAACTGTTTTTT	CASSIQGGEKLFF	TRBV5-5	few	TRBJ1-4	TRBD1
TGTGCCAGCAGCGTAGACGACAGCCTAGGTTACGGCTACACCTTC	CASSVDDSLGYGYTF	TRBV9	few	TRBJ1-2	.
TGTGCCAGCAGCGCAGCGAGCGGGGGGGCCATCCTGCAGTATTTT	CASSAASGGAILQYF	TRBV5-4	.	TRBJ2-3	TRBD2
TGCGCCAGCAGCCAGCCTCTGCGCGGGGTTAATTCACCCCTCCACTTT	CASSQPLRGVNSPLHF	TRBV4-1	.	TRBJ1-6	.
TGTGCCAGTAGTTTTCGGACAGGGGGCACCGAGCAGTACTTC	CASSFRTGGTEQYF	TRBV19	.	TRBJ2-7	TRBD1
TGTGCCAGCAGTAGGGGCCGCGGGGCCCAGCCCCAGCATTTT	CASSRGRGAQPQHF	TRBV12-3/TRBV12-4	.	TRBJ1-5	.
TGTGCCAGCAGTTACGATGCAGATACGCAGTATTTT	CASSYDADTQYF	TRBV6-2/TRBV6-3	.	TRBJ2-3	.
TGTGCCAGCAGCTTCGGGCAGGGACAGCAGTATGGCTACACCTTC	CASSFGQGQQYGYTF	TRBV11-1	few	TRBJ1-2	TRBD1
TGTGCCAGCAGCCCAGGGATCACCGGGGAGCTGTTTTTT	CASSPGITGELFF	TRBV7-6	once	TRBJ2-2	.
TGTGCCAGCAGCTTACGAGCGGGGAGTTACAATGAGCAGTTCTTC	CASSLRAGSYNEQFF	TRBV7-3	few	TRBJ2-1	TRBD2
TGTGCCAGTAGTATATCTGGACAGGGGGTTTGGGCCGGGGAGCTGTTTTTT	CASSISGQGVWAGELFF	TRBV19	once	TRBJ2-2	TRBD1
TGTGCCAGCCGTTCCGGGCAGGGGCGGACCGGGGAGCTGTTTTTT	CASRSGQGRTGELFF	TRBV12-3/TRBV12-4	.	TRBJ2-2	.
TGTGCCAGCAGCCCCGACGTGGGGGATACGCAGTATTTT	CASSPDVGDTQYF	TRBV9	.	TRBJ2-3	.